These 27 T cell receptor beta chains were all obtained from the same sample, sequenced in a study of neurological immune-mediated disorders. One entry per CDR3 protein, called by TCRdb with MiXCR from the 5' RACE reads. Here the sample spans 75,000 to 90,000 distinct CDR3 sequences, 9% to 12% being singletons. Sequenced input: PBMCs. These receptors came from a man aged 35 to 55 in good health.

Ten or more counts support this clonotype. The V gene is TRBV10-3, the J gene TRBJ2-7; D might be TRBD1 (6 bases). V gave up 0 bases and J gave up 2 bases, with 8 bases separating them. This CDR3 has 14 residues. Germline V lookup: CDR1 ENHRY, CDR2 SYGVKD. The CDR3 DNA reads TGTGCCATCAGTGAGTCTACAGGGACCTACGAGCAGTACTTC. This sequence encodes CAISESTGTYEQYF.

This clonotype was counted ten times or more. V usage is TRBV5-1 and J usage is TRBJ2-1, with TRBD2 matching over 12 bases. V shed 1 base, J shed 8 bases, and the junction held 7 bases outside the gene matches. The length of the CDR3 is 16 residues. Germline CDR1 reads SGHRS; CDR2 reads YFSETQ. DNA for the CDR3: TGCGCCAGCAGCTTGACTAGCGGGGGGAAAATGGATGAGCAGTTCTTC. This sequence encodes CASSLTSGGKMDEQFF.

The table lists this clonotype with many counts. The J gene is TRBJ1-6, the V gene TRBV15; D is ambiguous. Trimming took off 3 bases at V and 16 bases at J, with 16 bases between the two ends. Germline CDR1 is LNHNV and CDR2 is YYDKDF (reference sequence). The CDR3 is 13 residues long. This chain's CDR3 is CATSRDGRTLLHF. CDR3 bases: TGTGCCACCAGCAGGGACGGACGAACCTTACTCCACTTT.

This clonotype has ten or more counts. The V call is TRBV15, the J call TRBJ2-3; D might be TRBD1 (6 bases). The length of the CDR3 is 14 residues. Trimming pared 0 bases from V and 6 bases from J, leaving 10 bases between. CDR1 is LNHNV, CDR2 YYDKDF, per germline (reference sequence). CDR3: CATSRDRGTDTQYF. CDR3 in DNA: TGTGCCACCAGCAGAGATAGGGGGACGGATACGCAGTATTTT.

The sample holds a few counts of this clonotype. This chain connects TRBV6-6 to TRBJ2-3; a weak D match, TRBD2 (5 bases). Germline CDR1 is MNHNY and CDR2 is SVGAGI (reference sequence). This CDR3 comprises 13 residues. Trimming took 9 bases from V and 6 from J, leaving 16 bases between them. CDR3 coding DNA: TGTGCCAGTCGACTACCGTTATATGATACGCAGTATTTT. Protein: CASRLPLYDTQYF.

This clonotype was picked up many times. This chain uses TRBV7-6 with TRBJ1-6, with D unclear. Germline CDR1 reads SGHVS; CDR2 reads FNYEAQ. The CDR3 has 16 amino acids. The V gene lost 1 base and the J gene lost 0 bases, with 7 bases spanning the gap. This CDR3 reads CASSLEVSSYNSPLHF. The CDR3 DNA reads as TGTGCCAGCAGCTTAGAAGTGAGCTCCTATAATTCACCCCTCCACTTT. The variable domain in full, completed from reference TRBV7-6 and TRBJ1-6, reads GAGVSQSPRYKVTKRGQDVALRCDPISGHVSLYWYRQALGQGPEFLTYFNYEAQQDKSGLPNDRFSAERPEGSISTLTIQRTEQRDSAMYRCASSLEVSSYNSPLHFGNGTRLTVT.

This clonotype has a handful of counts. J is TRBJ2-1 and V is TRBV4-1, with TRBD2 matching over 10 bases. Germline CDR1 and CDR2: MGHRA and YSYEKL. The CDR3 is made up of 19 amino acids. V lost 0 bases and J lost 1; bases outside the gene matches: 9. CDR3 loop: CASSQDRLAGVTSYNEQFF. For the CDR3, the DNA is TGCGCCAGCAGCCAAGATCGGCTAGCGGGGGTCACGTCCTACAATGAGCAGTTCTTC.

This clonotype was counted many times. This chain joins TRBV29-1 and TRBJ2-6; maybe TRBD1 (6 bases). Germline CDR1 and CDR2: SQVTM and ANQGSEA. CDR3 size: 12 residues. Between the trimmed V and J ends, which lost 7 bases and 4 bases, there was a span of 8 bases. The DNA of the CDR3 is TGCAGCGCAGGGGCAGGGGCCAACGTCCTGACTTTC. Protein sequence: CSAGAGANVLTF.

The table lists this clonotype with many counts. The rearrangement uses TRBV7-9 and TRBJ1-5; D possibly corresponds to TRBD1 (5 bases). The germline V gene has CDR1 SEHNR and CDR2 FQNEAQ (reference sequence). The V and J ends lost 1 base and 11 bases respectively, with 9 bases between them. This CDR3 spans 12 amino acids. Here the CDR3 DNA reads TGTGCCAGCAGCTTAGAAAGGGGCTCCCAGCATTTT. Its translation: CASSLERGSQHF.

This clonotype was observed at least ten times. The chain has TRBV24-1 and TRBJ2-1; 7 nucleotides agree with TRBD2. This CDR3 is built from 14 residues. J gave up 0 bases and V 11 bases, and 6 bases lay outside the gene matches. Per the germline V gene, CDR1 is KGHDR and CDR2 is SFDVKD. The CDR3, as DNA: TGTGCCAGTGGGGGGGGACGCTCCTACAATGAGCAGTTCTTC. This encodes CASGGGRSYNEQFF.

This clonotype was observed at least ten times. The chain combines TRBV7-3 with TRBJ2-3; D remains ambiguous. V lost 2 bases to trimming and J lost 0 bases, with 12 bases between them. Germline V lookup: CDR1 SGHTA, CDR2 FQGTGA. The CDR3 length is 16 residues. DNA of the CDR3: TGTGCCAGCAGCTTAGTAGTCGACGGAAGCACAGATACGCAGTATTTT. Translated, it gives CASSLVVDGSTDTQYF.

This clonotype appeared many times. The V gene is TRBV24-1, the J gene TRBJ1-3, with D unclear. The germline V gene encodes CDR1 KGHDR and CDR2 SFDVKD. Trimming pared 5 bases from V and 0 bases from J, leaving 10 bases between. CDR3 length: 15 residues. In nucleotides, the CDR3 is TGTGCCACCAGTGCCCCGGGCATCTCTGGAAACACCATATATTTT. It translates to CATSAPGISGNTIYF.

There are many counts of this clonotype. The chain uses TRBV5-1 and TRBJ2-7; weak D call: TRBD1 (5 bases). The V end was cut by 5 bases, the J end by 4 bases, with 13 bases between. The CDR3 is 13 residues long. CDR1 is SGHRS, CDR2 YFSETQ, per germline. CDR3 residues: CASRETEAYEQYF. The CDR3 region has the DNA TGCGCCAGCAGAGAGACAGAAGCATACGAGCAGTACTTC.

This clonotype was recorded many times. The V and J genes are TRBV5-1 and TRBJ2-1; 11 bases fit TRBD2. Per the germline V gene, CDR1 is SGHRS and CDR2 is YFSETQ. The length of the CDR3 is 16 residues. The junction had 9 bases not matched to a gene; V was cut back by 4 bases and J by 6 bases. CDR3 region: CASSKGTSGGLNEQFF. Written as DNA, the CDR3 is TGCGCCAGCAGCAAAGGGACTAGCGGAGGCCTCAATGAGCAGTTCTTC.

This clonotype was seen ten or more times. V gene TRBV18 combines with J gene TRBJ2-5; no reliable D call. V was pared by 6 bases and J by 5 bases, with 13 bases between. This CDR3 has 13 amino acids. In germline, CDR1 is KGHSH, CDR2 LQKENI. The chain's CDR3 is CASSARRSETQYF. The DNA of the CDR3 is TGTGCCAGCTCCGCCAGGCGGTCGGAGACCCAGTACTTC.

A note on this clonotype: This clone may be a read error of a much larger clone one base away. CDR3 nucleotides: TGTGCCAGCAGCCCCTCTGCTATCGGGAGGAAAGATACGCAGTATTTT. This translates into CASSPSAIGRKDTQYF. The J gene is TRBJ2-3, the V gene TRBV27, with TRBD2 identical over 7 bases. V gave up 6 bases and J gave up 5 bases; unmatched junction bases: 14. CDR1 and CDR2 from the germline V gene are MNHEY and SMNVEV (reference sequence). This CDR3 region has 16 residues.

This clonotype has a count of ten or more. V is TRBV21-1 and J is TRBJ1-2. TRBV21-1 is a pseudogene locus. This CDR3 comprises 14 residues. This CDR3 is CASSSLQASPAYTF. Written as DNA, the CDR3 is TGTGCCAGCAGCAGCCTCCAGGCTTCCCCCGCTTACACCTTC.

This clonotype occurred many times. The gene calls are TRBV29-1 and TRBJ1-1; the match to TRBD1 covers 10 bases. The CDR3 sequence is 14 residues long. Germline lookup yields CDR1 SQVTM and CDR2 ANQGSEA. Germline trimming cut 7 bases from V and 2 bases from J; bases unmatched to any gene: 7. This chain's CDR3 is CSAMTGGINTEAFF. The CDR3 coding sequence is TGCAGCGCAATGACAGGGGGCATCAACACTGAAGCTTTCTTT.

In this sample, this clonotype turned up many times. The chain carries TRBV10-3 and TRBJ2-7; 8 nucleotides align to TRBD2. CDR3 length: 13 amino acids. Germline loops: CDR1 ENHRY, CDR2 SYGVKD. V gave up 9 bases and J gave up 6 bases; unmatched junction bases: 10. Written as DNA, the CDR3 is TGTGCCATTGCCGGGACTAGTCGTTCCGAGCAGTACTTC. Its translation is CAIAGTSRSEQYF.

This clonotype turned up a few times. This chain uses TRBV28 with TRBJ2-7, with a possible D match to TRBD2 (6 bases). Germline CDR1 is MDHEN and CDR2 is SYDVKM. This CDR3 spans 15 amino acids. Between the trimmed V and J ends, which lost 5 bases and 2 bases, there was a span of 16 bases. The CDR3 sequence is CASSMTRKGAYEQYF. The CDR3 nucleotides are TGTGCCAGCAGTATGACTAGAAAAGGGGCCTACGAGCAGTACTTC.

This clonotype was recorded at least ten times. J is TRBJ1-2 and V is TRBV5-1; D gene unclear. The CDR3 contains 12 residues. The germline V and J ends were trimmed by 4 bases and 6 bases, with 10 bases remaining between them. Germline assignment: CDR1 SGHRS and CDR2 YFSETQ. CDR3 sequence: CASSPPGNGYTF. The DNA of the CDR3 is TGCGCCAGCAGCCCGCCGGGGAATGGCTACACCTTC.

This clonotype was recorded many times. V and J are TRBV10-3 and TRBJ2-3; the match to TRBD1 covers 7 bases. Losses at the gene ends were 10 bases for V and 4 bases for J; bases not matched to a gene: 8. The CDR3 loop spans 13 amino acids. From germline, CDR1 is ENHRY and CDR2 SYGVKD. In nucleotides, the CDR3 is TGTGCCAGCAGACAGGGCGTCCCAGATACGCAGTATTTT. This encodes CASRQGVPDTQYF.

This clonotype was seen repeatedly, ten times or more. This chain joins TRBV9 and TRBJ2-2, with 7 bases that match TRBD1. This CDR3 spans 16 amino acids. With 4 bases clipped from V and 7 bases from J, the junction kept 13 bases outside the gene matches. CDR1 and CDR2 from the germline V gene are SGDLS and YYNGEE. Here the CDR3 reads CASSSETGPGGGELFF. The CDR3 DNA reads as TGTGCCAGCAGCTCAGAGACAGGGCCCGGTGGCGGGGAGCTGTTTTTT.

Details on this clonotype: It is unclear where the CDR3 begins or ends on the DNA, so no DNA is shown, and the CDR3 is as TCRdb lists it. V and J are TRBV20-1 and TRBJ2-3; TRBD1, the table's D call, was not compared with the DNA. From germline, CDR1 is DFQATT and CDR2 SNEGSKA (reference sequence). A total of 22 residues make up the CDR3, ends included. The CDR3 protein is CSADKDTRSEQYFGPGTDTQYF.

Many counts were recorded for this clonotype. The J gene is TRBJ1-5, the V gene TRBV20-1; D is perhaps TRBD1 (5 bases). Trimming pared 3 bases from V and 0 bases from J, leaving 15 bases between. The CDR3 runs 16 residues. Looked up from germline, CDR1 is DFQATT and CDR2 is SNEGSKA (reference sequence). The CDR3 reads CSASWRDGYSNQPQHF. The CDR3 nucleotides are TGCAGTGCTAGTTGGAGGGACGGATATAGCAATCAGCCCCAGCATTTT.

This clonotype has a count of ten or more. The V call is TRBV20-1, the J call TRBJ1-3; maybe TRBD1 (6 bases). V was cut by 3 bases and J by 3 bases, with 6 bases left in between. The germline CDR1 and CDR2 sequences are DFQATT and SNEGSKA (reference sequence). There are 12 residues in the CDR3. The CDR3 DNA reads as TGCAGTGCTAGGGACAGTGGAAACACCATATATTTT. It codes for CSARDSGNTIYF.

This clonotype was seen ten or more times. The chain links TRBV5-1 to TRBJ2-5; TRBD2 matches 7 bases. The CDR3 loop spans 16 amino acids. Germline V CDR1 and CDR2: SGHRS, YFSETQ. Trimming took 3 bases from V and 5 from J; bases not matched to a gene: 13. The chain's CDR3 is CASSSAGDVRGETQYF. The CDR3 DNA sequence: TGCGCCAGCAGCTCGGCCGGGGACGTGCGGGGGGAGACCCAGTACTTC.